This TCR beta chain was obtained from a study of T cell repertoires in cytomegalovirus infection. Study-level background: The study used recently identified HLA-C-restricted and well-studied HLA-B-restricted CMV epitopes. Findings and limits, study-wide: Public TCR beta family frequency separated CMV-and-HLA carriers, including in an independent cohort.

TCRdb recomputed calls from the reads with MiXCR, one row per CDR3 protein. The sample holds 550,000 to 700,000 distinct CDR3 sequences, just under 40% seen once. V was clipped by 1 base and J by 6 bases; unmatched bases: 7. The germline V gene has CDR1 SEHNR and CDR2 FQNEAQ (reference sequence). The CDR3 is made up of 16 amino acids. This clonotype was counted a few times. Its cognate antigen is unknown. This sequence was found in a human donor in good health (CMV status not recorded). Some clones in this sample may be carry-over from other donors' samples. V usage is TRBV7-9 and J usage is TRBJ2-7; 12 bases map to TRBD2. The specimen was cultured PBMCs, collected from culture after CMV antigen stimulation. The CDR3 is CASSLVGGLAGSEQYF. DNA of the CDR3: TGTGCCAGCAGCTTAGTGGGCGGACTAGCGGGATCCGAGCAGTACTTC.